This T cell receptor (beta chain) was sequenced during a study of T cell changes during pregnancy in multiple sclerosis. Libraries were prepared by immunoSEQ multiplex PCR; TCRdb keeps only in-frame clonotypes and omits some of them. This sample has about 38,000 clones, with 91% found just once. In germline, CDR1 is SGHRS, CDR2 YFSETQ. Trimming took off 1 base at V and 0 bases at J, with 8 bases between the two ends. This CDR3 has 15 residues. This sample comprised CD8+ T cells from peripheral blood mononuclear cells, obtained in the second trimester of pregnancy. The receptor was isolated from a female donor with multiple sclerosis, enrolled in a pregnancy study. V usage is TRBV5-1 and J usage is TRBJ1-3; D is uncertain. The CDR3 coding sequence is TGCGCCAGCAGCTTGTACGGGAACTCTGGAAACACCATATATTTT. Encoded protein: CASSLYGNSGNTIYF. The full variable domain, in which reference TRBV5-1 and TRBJ1-3 provide the parts outside the CDR3, is KAGVTQTPRYLIKTRGQQVTLSCSPISGHRSVSWYQQTPGQGLQFLFEYFSETQRNKGNFPGRFSGRQFSNSRSEMNVSTLELGDSALYLCASSLYGNSGNTIYFGEGSWLTVV.